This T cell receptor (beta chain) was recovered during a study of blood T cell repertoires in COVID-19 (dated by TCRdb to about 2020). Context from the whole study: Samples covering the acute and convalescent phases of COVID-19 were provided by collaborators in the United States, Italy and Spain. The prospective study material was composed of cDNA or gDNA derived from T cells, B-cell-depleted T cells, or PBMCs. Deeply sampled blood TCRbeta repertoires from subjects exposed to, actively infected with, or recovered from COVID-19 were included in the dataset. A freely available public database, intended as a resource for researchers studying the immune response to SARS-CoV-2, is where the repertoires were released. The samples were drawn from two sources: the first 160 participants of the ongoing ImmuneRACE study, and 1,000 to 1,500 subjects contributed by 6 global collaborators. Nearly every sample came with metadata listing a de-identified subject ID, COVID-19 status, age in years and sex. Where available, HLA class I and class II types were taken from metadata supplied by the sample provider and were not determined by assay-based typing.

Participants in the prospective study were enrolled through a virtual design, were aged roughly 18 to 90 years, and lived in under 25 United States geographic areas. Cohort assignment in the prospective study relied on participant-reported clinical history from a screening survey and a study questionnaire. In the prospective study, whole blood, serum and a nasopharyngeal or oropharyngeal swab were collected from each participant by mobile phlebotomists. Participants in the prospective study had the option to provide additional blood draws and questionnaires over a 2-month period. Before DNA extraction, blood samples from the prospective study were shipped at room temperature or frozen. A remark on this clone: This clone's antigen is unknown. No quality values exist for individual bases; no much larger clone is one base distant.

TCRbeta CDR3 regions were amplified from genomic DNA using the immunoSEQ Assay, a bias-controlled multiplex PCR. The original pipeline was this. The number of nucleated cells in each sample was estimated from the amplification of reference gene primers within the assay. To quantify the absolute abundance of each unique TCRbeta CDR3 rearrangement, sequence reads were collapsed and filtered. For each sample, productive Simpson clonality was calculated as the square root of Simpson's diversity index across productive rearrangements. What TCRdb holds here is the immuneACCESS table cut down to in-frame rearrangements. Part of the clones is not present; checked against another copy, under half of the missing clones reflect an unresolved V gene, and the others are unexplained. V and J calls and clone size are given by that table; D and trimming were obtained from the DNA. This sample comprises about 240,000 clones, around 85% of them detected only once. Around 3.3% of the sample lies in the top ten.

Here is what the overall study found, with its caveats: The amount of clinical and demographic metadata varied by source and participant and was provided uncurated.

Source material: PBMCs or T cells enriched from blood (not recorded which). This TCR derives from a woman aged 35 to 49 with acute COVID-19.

CDR3 sequence: CASSETSRSTDTQYF. The bases are TGTGCCAGCAGTGAGACTAGCAGGAGCACAGATACGCAGTATTTT. Recombination linked TRBV4-2 to TRBJ2-3, and 7 junction bases match TRBD2. The CDR3 starts with the cysteine, ends with the phenylalanine, and has 15 residues. The DNA shown is the 45-base CDR3, in frame from base 1. Per the germline V gene, LGHNA is the CDR1 and YNFKEQ is the CDR2. V ends up 6 bases short and J 0 bases short, with an unmatched junction base count of 6.